Listed below are T cell receptor beta chains from one sample, sequenced in a study of cytomegalovirus exposure and HLA in healthy donors. Repertoires were generated with immunoSEQ multiplex PCR, while TCRdb's copy carries only in-frame clones and drops some. The data show about 140,000 clones, with 79% seen just once and 3% to 4% held by the top ten. Sequencing used PBMCs. The receptor source for this set is a female donor in good health and CMV-seronegative. CDR3s include the opening cysteine and the closing phenylalanine or tryptophan. A D gene is named only where the DNA matches it firmly. The size entry is marked missing in some rows and otherwise reads once, few, many or a size class.

V	J	size	D	CDR3	DNA
TRBV5-5	TRBJ2-3	few	TRBD2	CASSSLSGIGRDTQYF	TGTGCCAGCAGCTCCCTTAGCGGGATCGGTAGAGATACGCAGTATTTT
TRBV12-5	TRBJ2-5	NA	NA	CASGFGETETQYF	TGTGCTAGTGGTTTTGGGGAGACGGAGACCCAGTACTTC
TRBV27	TRBJ1-6	NA	NA	CASSSGDNSPLHF	TGTGCCAGCAGTTCAGGGGATAATTCACCCCTCCACTTT
TRBV7-6	TRBJ2-3	NA	TRBD1	CASSPRQGAGDTQYF	TGTGCCAGCAGCCCTAGGCAGGGGGCAGGAGATACGCAGTATTTT
TRBV19	TRBJ1-2	NA	NA	CATRTASNYGYTF	TGTGCCACAAGGACAGCTTCCAACTATGGCTACACCTTC
TRBV4-3	TRBJ2-2	NA	NA	CASSQVGLNTGELFF	TGCGCCAGCAGCCAAGTGGGCCTAAACACCGGGGAGCTGTTTTTT
TRBV9	TRBJ2-7	NA	TRBD2	CASSPSGGGSSYEQYF	TGTGCCAGCAGCCCCTCCGGCGGGGGGAGCTCCTACGAGCAGTACTTC
TRBV5-4	TRBJ2-3	once	NA	CASSLGVNTQYF	TGTGCCAGCAGCTTAGGGGTAAATACGCAGTATTTT
TRBV30	TRBJ2-1	NA	TRBD2	CAWMSGSSYNEQFF	TGTGCCTGGATGAGCGGGAGCTCCTACAATGAGCAGTTCTTC
TRBV18	TRBJ1-6	once	NA	CASSPRDIPPLHF	TGTGCCAGCTCACCCCGGGACATCCCACCCCTCCACTTT
TRBV28	TRBJ2-7	few	NA	CASTQKQYNSYEQYF	TGTGCCAGCACCCAGAAACAGTATAACTCCTACGAGCAGTACTTC
TRBV18	TRBJ1-1	NA	TRBD1	CASSLQGANTEAFF	TGTGCCAGCTCACTTCAGGGGGCGAACACTGAAGCTTTCTTT
TRBV11-1	TRBJ2-3	NA	TRBD1	CASSNPQGVGTDTQYF	TGTGCCAGCAGCAACCCCCAGGGGGTTGGCACAGATACGCAGTATTTT
TRBV6-5	TRBJ2-3	NA	TRBD1	CASRRRDRTTDTQYF	TGTGCCAGCAGGCGGCGGGACAGGACCACAGATACGCAGTATTTT
TRBV30	TRBJ1-1	NA	NA	CAWSPGIPPEAFF	TGTGCCTGGAGCCCAGGGATCCCCCCTGAAGCTTTCTTT
TRBV6-1	TRBJ1-5	NA	NA	CASKSGQGRQPQHF	TGTGCCAGCAAGAGCGGGCAGGGAAGGCAGCCCCAGCATTTT
TRBV15	TRBJ1-2	NA	NA	CATSPPGFYGYTF	TGTGCCACCAGCCCCCCCGGGTTCTATGGCTACACCTTC
TRBV7-9	TRBJ1-2	NA	NA	CASSTSGKKDYGYTF	TGTGCCAGCAGCACCTCAGGGAAGAAGGACTATGGCTACACCTTC
TRBV2	TRBJ2-1	NA	NA	CASRITHSSYNEQFF	TGTGCCAGCAGGATTACCCACTCCTCCTACAATGAGCAGTTCTTC
TRBV29-1	TRBJ2-4	NA	NA	CSVVLTVSGKNIQYF	TGCAGCGTTGTTCTTACAGTCAGTGGCAAAAACATTCAGTACTTC
TRBV7-8	TRBJ2-2	NA	TRBD2	CASTHPSGHTGELFF	TGTGCCAGCACCCACCCTAGCGGCCACACCGGGGAGCTGTTTTTT
TRBV30	TRBJ2-1	NA	NA	CAWSPRGNEQFF	TGTGCCTGGAGCCCTCGCGGCAATGAGCAGTTCTTC
TRBV30	TRBJ1-2	NA	NA	CAWSARGGRPLFDYGYTF	TGTGCCTGGAGTGCGAGGGGGGGGAGGCCCCTTTTCGACTATGGCTACACCTTC
TRBV15	TRBJ2-1	NA	NA	CATAQAFSYNEQFF	TGTGCCACCGCACAGGCGTTTTCTTACAATGAGCAGTTCTTC
TRBV6-5	TRBJ1-1	NA	TRBD1	CASSRDRGTEAFF	TGTGCCAGCAGCCGAGACAGGGGCACTGAAGCTTTCTTT
TRBV6-6	TRBJ2-1	NA	TRBD2	CASSYSPSGGYNEQFF	TGTGCCAGCAGTTACTCTCCTAGCGGGGGATACAATGAGCAGTTCTTC
TRBV11-2	TRBJ2-1	NA	TRBD2	CASSPGTSAYNEQFF	TGTGCCAGCAGCCCCGGGACTAGCGCGTACAATGAGCAGTTCTTC
TRBV11-3	TRBJ2-2	NA	TRBD2	CASSDRGEGGELFF	TGTGCCAGCAGCGACCGGGGGGAAGGCGGGGAGCTGTTTTTT
TRBV11-1	TRBJ1-1	NA	TRBD1	CASSSGQGLTEAFF	TGTGCCAGCAGCTCGGGACAGGGGCTCACTGAAGCTTTCTTT
TRBV28	TRBJ1-2	NA	NA	CASTPGVTLYGYTF	TGTGCCAGCACCCCAGGGGTAACCCTCTATGGCTACACCTTC
TRBV27	TRBJ2-2	NA	NA	CASSSGGGPLNTGELFF	TGTGCCAGCAGTTCAGGAGGGGGCCCCCTGAACACCGGGGAGCTGTTTTTT
TRBV6-1	TRBJ1-5	NA	NA	CASSPGQLQPQHF	TGTGCCAGCAGCCCAGGACAACTTCAGCCCCAGCATTTT
TRBV6-1	TRBJ2-5	few	NA	CASSEQGGETQYF	TGTGCCAGCAGCGAACAGGGAGGGGAGACCCAGTACTTC
TRBV5-1	TRBJ2-6	NA	TRBD1	CASSLVGTGVWRGANVLTF	TGCGCCAGCAGCTTGGTAGGGACAGGGGTATGGAGAGGGGCCAACGTCCTGACTTTC
TRBV4-3	TRBJ2-5	NA	TRBD2	CASSQDLTSRETQYF	TGCGCCAGCAGCCAAGATCTGACTAGCCGAGAGACCCAGTACTTC
TRBV4-1	TRBJ2-7	NA	NA	CASSQVALSYEQYF	TGCGCCAGCAGCCAAGTTGCACTTTCCTACGAGCAGTACTTC
TRBV6-5	TRBJ1-2	few	TRBD1	CASSYGTGGGYTF	TGTGCCAGCAGTTACGGGACAGGGGGTGGCTACACCTTC
TRBV4-1	TRBJ2-5	NA	TRBD2	CASSQVRLAEETQYF	TGCGCCAGCAGCCAGGTACGGCTAGCGGAAGAGACCCAGTACTTC
TRBV4-1	TRBJ2-5	NA	TRBD2	CASSQGVALAGQETQYF	TGCGCCAGCAGCCAAGGGGTCGCACTAGCGGGACAAGAGACCCAGTACTTC
TRBV7-9	TRBJ2-1	NA	NA	CASSLALSSHEQFF	TGTGCCAGCAGCTTAGCGCTATCTAGTCATGAGCAGTTCTTC
TRBV2	TRBJ2-7	NA	NA	CASTGDSYEQYF	TGTGCCAGCACGGGTGACTCCTACGAGCAGTACTTC
TRBV5-6	TRBJ2-1	NA	NA	CASSFETGYNEQFF	TGTGCCAGCAGCTTTGAGACTGGCTACAATGAGCAGTTCTTC
TRBV2	TRBJ1-2	few	TRBD1	CASNRGLDYGYTF	TGTGCCAGCAACAGGGGATTGGACTATGGCTACACCTTC
TRBV6-5	TRBJ2-3	NA	NA	CASSYSGGGTTDTQYF	TGTGCCAGCAGTTACTCTGGAGGCGGGACCACAGATACGCAGTATTTT
TRBV9	TRBJ2-2	NA	NA	CASSGTPTGELFF	TGTGCCAGCAGCGGGACTCCCACCGGGGAGCTGTTTTTT